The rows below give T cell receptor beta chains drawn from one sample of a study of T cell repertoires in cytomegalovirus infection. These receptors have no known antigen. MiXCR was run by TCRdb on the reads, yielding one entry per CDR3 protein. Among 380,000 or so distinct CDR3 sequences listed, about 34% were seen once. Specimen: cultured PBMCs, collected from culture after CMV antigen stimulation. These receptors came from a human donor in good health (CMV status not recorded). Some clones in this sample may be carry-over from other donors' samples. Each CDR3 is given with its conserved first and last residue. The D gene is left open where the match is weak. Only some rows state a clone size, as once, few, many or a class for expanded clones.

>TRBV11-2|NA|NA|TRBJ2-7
CASSLGVSKGDEQYF
TGTGCCAGCAGCTTAGGGGTTTCTAAAGGAGACGAGCAGTACTTC
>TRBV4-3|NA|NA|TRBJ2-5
CASSLSDLRETQYF
TGCGCCAGCAGCCTTTCGGACCTCCGAGAGACCCAGTACTTC
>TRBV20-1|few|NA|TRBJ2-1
CSALIGAYNEQFF
TGCAGTGCCTTGATCGGGGCCTACAATGAGCAGTTCTTC
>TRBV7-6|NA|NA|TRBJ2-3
CASSLARASAEPDTQYF
TGTGCCAGCAGCTTAGCGCGGGCTAGCGCGGAACCAGATACGCAGTATTTT
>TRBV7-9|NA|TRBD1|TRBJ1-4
CASSFGTGFIIGEKLFF
TGTGCCAGCAGCTTCGGGACAGGATTTATCATAGGCGAAAAACTGTTTTTT
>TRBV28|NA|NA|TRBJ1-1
CASSGITTGTVSTEAFF
TGTGCCAGCAGTGGAATCACCACCGGGACGGTCAGCACTGAAGCTTTCTTT
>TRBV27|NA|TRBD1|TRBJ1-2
CASSWTGKGEGYTF
TGTGCCAGCAGTTGGACAGGGAAGGGGGAAGGCTACACCTTC
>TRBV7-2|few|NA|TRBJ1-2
CASSAFGYTF
TGTGCCAGCAGCGCTTTTGGCTACACCTTC
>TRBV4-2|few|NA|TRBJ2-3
CASSQVVADTQYF
TGTGCCAGCAGCCAAGTTGTGGCAGATACGCAGTATTTT
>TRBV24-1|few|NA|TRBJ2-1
CATSDLGRAGEQFF
TGTGCCACCAGTGATTTGGGCAGGGCTGGCGAGCAGTTCTTC
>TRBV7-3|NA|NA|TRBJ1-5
CASSLPYQPQHF
TGTGCCAGCAGCTTACCGTATCAGCCCCAGCATTTT
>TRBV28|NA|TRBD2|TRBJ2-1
CASSLADRYNEQFF
TGTGCCAGCTCACTAGCGGATCGCTACAATGAGCAGTTCTTC
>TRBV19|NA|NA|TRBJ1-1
CASSTRQRNTEAFF
TGTGCCAGTAGTACCCGACAGAGAAACACTGAAGCTTTCTTT
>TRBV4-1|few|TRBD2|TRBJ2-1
CASSHKSGTSGYNEQFF
TGCGCCAGCAGCCACAAAAGCGGGACTAGCGGGTACAATGAGCAGTTCTTC
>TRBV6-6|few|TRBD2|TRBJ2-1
CASSYGLAASLKQFF
TGTGCCAGCAGTTACGGGCTAGCGGCTTCTTTGAAGCAGTTCTTC
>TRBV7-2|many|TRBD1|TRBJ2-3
CASSSGQGTTQYF
TGTGCCAGCAGCTCGGGACAGGGGACTACGCAGTATTTT
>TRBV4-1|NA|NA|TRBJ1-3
CASSLPKLGNTIYF
TGCGCCAGCAGCCTACCGAAGTTGGGAAACACCATATATTTT
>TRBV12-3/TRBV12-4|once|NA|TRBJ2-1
CASSPEAGATYNEQFF
TGTGCCAGCAGTCCCGAAGCAGGGGCTACCTACAATGAGCAGTTCTTC
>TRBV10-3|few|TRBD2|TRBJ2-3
CAISPTSGAADTQYF
TGTGCCATCAGCCCGACTAGCGGGGCGGCGGATACGCAGTATTTT
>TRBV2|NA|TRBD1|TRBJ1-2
CASREGQFVTYGYTF
TGTGCCAGCAGGGAGGGACAGTTCGTAACTTATGGCTACACCTTC
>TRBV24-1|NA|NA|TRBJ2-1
CATSDSRATYNEQFF
TGTGCCACCAGTGATTCTCGTGCAACCTACAATGAGCAGTTCTTC
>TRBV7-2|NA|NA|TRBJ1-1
CASSLGGPTEAFF
TGTGCCAGCAGTCTCGGGGGGCCCACTGAAGCTTTCTTT
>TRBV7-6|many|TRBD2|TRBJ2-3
CASSLRASGSHADTQYF
TGTGCCAGCAGCTTAAGGGCTAGCGGGAGTCACGCAGATACGCAGTATTTT
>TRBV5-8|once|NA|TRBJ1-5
CASSLTAFSNQPQHF
TGTGCCAGCAGCTTGACAGCCTTTAGCAATCAGCCCCAGCATTTT
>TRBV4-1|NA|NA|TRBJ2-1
CASSQTRRSYNEQFF
TGCGCCAGCAGCCAGACTAGACGGTCCTACAATGAGCAGTTCTTC
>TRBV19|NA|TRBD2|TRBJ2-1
CASSPAGGSSYNEQFF
TGTGCCAGTAGTCCCGCCGGCGGGAGCTCCTACAATGAGCAGTTCTTC
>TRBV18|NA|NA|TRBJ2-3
CASPDLHSTDTQYF
TGTGCCAGCCCGGATCTTCATAGCACAGATACGCAGTATTTT
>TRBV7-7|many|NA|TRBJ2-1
CASSLDSDSYNEQFF
TGTGCCAGCAGCTTAGATTCAGATTCCTACAATGAGCAGTTCTTC
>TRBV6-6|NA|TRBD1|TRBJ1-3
CASSYPGQGKGLNTIYF
TGTGCCAGCAGTTACCCGGGACAGGGAAAGGGTTTGAACACCATATATTTT
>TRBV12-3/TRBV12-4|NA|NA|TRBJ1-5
CASSLAVSNQPQHF
TGTGCCAGCAGTTTAGCCGTCAGCAATCAGCCCCAGCATTTT
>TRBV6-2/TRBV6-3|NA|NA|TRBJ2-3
CASSPLGQPTISDTQYF
TGTGCCAGCAGTCCCCTGGGCCAGCCAACTATCTCAGATACGCAGTATTTT
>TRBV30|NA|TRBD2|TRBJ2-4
CAWSSAGGNIQYF
TGTGCCTGGAGTTCAGCGGGAGGGAACATTCAGTACTTC
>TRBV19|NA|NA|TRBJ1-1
CASSMIRNTEAFF
TGTGCCAGTAGTATGATAAGGAACACTGAAGCTTTCTTT
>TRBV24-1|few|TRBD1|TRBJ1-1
CATRQGSIATEAFF
TGTGCCACGCGACAGGGGTCGATCGCCACTGAAGCTTTCTTT
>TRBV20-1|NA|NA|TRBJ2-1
CSARDNGRSYNEQFF
TGCAGTGCTAGAGATAACGGCCGCTCCTACAATGAGCAGTTCTTC
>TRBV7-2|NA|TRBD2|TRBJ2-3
CASSLDLRGGGNTQYF
TGTGCCAGCAGCTTAGATTTGCGGGGGGGGGGGAATACGCAGTATTTT
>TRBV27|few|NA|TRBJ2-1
CASGNSGDLFYNEQFF
TGTGCCAGCGGGAATAGCGGCGATCTTTTCTACAATGAGCAGTTCTTC
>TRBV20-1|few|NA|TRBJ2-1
CSARDGRVHEQFF
TGCAGTGCTAGAGATGGACGGGTCCATGAGCAGTTCTTC
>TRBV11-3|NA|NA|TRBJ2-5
CASSLNHRETQYF
TGTGCCAGCAGCTTAAACCACAGAGAGACCCAGTACTTC
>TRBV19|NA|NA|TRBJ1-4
CASSPRWVLATNEKLFF
TGTGCCAGTAGTCCCCGCTGGGTACTTGCAACTAATGAAAAACTGTTTTTT
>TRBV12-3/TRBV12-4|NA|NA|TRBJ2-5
CASSFRTGNPEETQYF
TGTGCCAGCAGTTTTCGGACGGGAAACCCCGAGGAGACCCAGTACTTC
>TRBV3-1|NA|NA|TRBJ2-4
CASSQGRQRANIQYF
TGTGCCAGCAGCCAGGGACGCCAGAGGGCAAACATTCAGTACTTC
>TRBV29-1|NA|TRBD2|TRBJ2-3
CSVEASGGTDTQYF
TGCAGCGTTGAAGCAAGCGGGGGAACAGATACGCAGTATTTT
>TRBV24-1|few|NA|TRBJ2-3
CAVGMGFRTDTQYF
TGTGCCGTAGGGATGGGGTTCCGGACAGATACGCAGTATTTT
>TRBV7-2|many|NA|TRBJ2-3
CASSLGAGFTDTQYF
TGTGCCAGCAGCTTAGGGGCGGGATTCACAGATACGCAGTATTTT
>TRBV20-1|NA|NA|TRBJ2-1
CSAGGVNEQFF
TGCAGTGCTGGTGGTGTGAATGAGCAGTTCTTC
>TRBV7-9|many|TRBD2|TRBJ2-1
CANKTLAGGYNEQFF
TGTGCCAACAAGACCCTAGCGGGAGGATACAATGAGCAGTTCTTC
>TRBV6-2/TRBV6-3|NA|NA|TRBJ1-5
CASSARRGGNQPQHF
TGTGCCAGCAGCGCTCGCAGAGGGGGCAATCAGCCCCAGCATTTT
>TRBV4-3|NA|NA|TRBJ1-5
CASSQEGPGGARNQPQHF
TGCGCCAGCAGCCAAGAGGGGCCCGGGGGGGCTCGAAACCAGCCCCAGCATTTT